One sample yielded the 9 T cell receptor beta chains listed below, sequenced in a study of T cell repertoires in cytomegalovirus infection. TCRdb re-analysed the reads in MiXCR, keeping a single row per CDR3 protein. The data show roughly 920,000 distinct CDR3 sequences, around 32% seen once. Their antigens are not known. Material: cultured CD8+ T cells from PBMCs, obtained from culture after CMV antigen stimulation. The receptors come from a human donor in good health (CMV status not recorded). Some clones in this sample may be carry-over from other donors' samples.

CDR3 bases: TGTGCCATCAGTGAGGGACAGGGGGCGCGGGAGCAGTACGTC. It is translated as CAISEGQGAREQYV. V and J are TRBV10-3 and TRBJ2-7; 11 nucleotides align to TRBD1. Germline V gene sequence: CDR1 ENHRY, CDR2 SYGVKD. V was clipped by 2 bases and J by 7 bases; unmatched bases: 4. The CDR3 consists of 14 residues.

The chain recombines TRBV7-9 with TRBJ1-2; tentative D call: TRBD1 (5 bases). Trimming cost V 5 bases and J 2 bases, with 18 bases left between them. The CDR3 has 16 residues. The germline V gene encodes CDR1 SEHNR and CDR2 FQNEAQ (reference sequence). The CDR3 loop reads CASSPPLMRQNYGYTF. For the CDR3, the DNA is TGTGCCAGCAGCCCTCCTCTCATGAGACAGAACTATGGCTACACCTTC. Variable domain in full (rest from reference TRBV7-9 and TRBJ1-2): DTGVSQNPRHKITKRGQNVTFRCDPISEHNRLYWYRQTLGQGPEFLTYFQNEAQLEKSRLLSDRFSAERPKGSFSTLEIQRTEQGDSAMYLCASSPPLMRQNYGYTFGSGTRLTVV.

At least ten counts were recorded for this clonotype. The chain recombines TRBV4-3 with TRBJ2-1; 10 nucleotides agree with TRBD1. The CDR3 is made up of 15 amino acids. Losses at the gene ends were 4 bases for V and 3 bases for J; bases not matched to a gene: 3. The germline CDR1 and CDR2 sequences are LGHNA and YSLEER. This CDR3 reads CASSPDRGNYNEQFF. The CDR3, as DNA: TGCGCCAGCAGCCCGGACAGGGGGAACTACAATGAGCAGTTCTTC.

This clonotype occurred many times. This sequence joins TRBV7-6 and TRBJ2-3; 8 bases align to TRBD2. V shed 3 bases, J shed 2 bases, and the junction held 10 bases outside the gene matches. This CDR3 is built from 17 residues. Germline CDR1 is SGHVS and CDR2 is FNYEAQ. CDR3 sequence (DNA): TGTGCCAGCAGCTTGAGGGGACTAGGCGGGGACACAGATACGCAGTATTTT. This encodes CASSLRGLGGDTDTQYF. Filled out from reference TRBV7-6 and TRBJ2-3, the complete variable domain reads GAGVSQSPRYKVTKRGQDVALRCDPISGHVSLYWYRQALGQGPEFLTYFNYEAQQDKSGLPNDRFSAERPEGSISTLTIQRTEQRDSAMYRCASSLRGLGGDTDTQYFGPGTRLTVL.

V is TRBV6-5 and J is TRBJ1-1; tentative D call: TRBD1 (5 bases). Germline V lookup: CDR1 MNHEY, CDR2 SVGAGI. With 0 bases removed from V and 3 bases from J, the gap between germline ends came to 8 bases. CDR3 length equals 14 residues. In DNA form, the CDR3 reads TGTGCCAGCAGTTACTCTTCGGGGCACACTGAAGCTTTCTTT. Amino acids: CASSYSSGHTEAFF.

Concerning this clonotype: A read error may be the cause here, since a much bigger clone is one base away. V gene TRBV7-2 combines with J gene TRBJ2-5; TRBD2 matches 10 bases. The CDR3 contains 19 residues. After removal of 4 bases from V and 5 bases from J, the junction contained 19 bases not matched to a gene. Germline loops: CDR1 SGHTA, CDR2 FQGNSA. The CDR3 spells CASSWGARPAGGPGETQYF. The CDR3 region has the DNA TGTGCCAGCAGCTGGGGGGCGAGACCAGCGGGGGGGCCCGGGGAGACCCAGTACTTC.

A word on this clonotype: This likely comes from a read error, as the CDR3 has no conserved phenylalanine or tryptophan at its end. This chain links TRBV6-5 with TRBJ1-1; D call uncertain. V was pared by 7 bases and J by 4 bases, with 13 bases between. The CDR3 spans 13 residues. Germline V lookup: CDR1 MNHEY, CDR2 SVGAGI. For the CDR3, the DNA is TGTGCCAGCATCCCTGAAGTGGGCACTGAAGCTTTCTTA. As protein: CASIPEVGTEAFL.

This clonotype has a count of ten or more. CDR3 loop: CASSFRDSPYNEQFF. CDR3 nucleotides: TGTGCCAGCAGCTTCCGGGATTCACCCTACAATGAGCAGTTCTTC. The rearrangement links TRBV7-9 to TRBJ2-1, with D possibly being TRBD2 (5 bases). The CDR3 contains 15 residues. Deletions cut 3 bases from V and 2 bases from J, with 11 bases between. Germline V CDR1 and CDR2: SEHNR, FQNEAQ (reference sequence).

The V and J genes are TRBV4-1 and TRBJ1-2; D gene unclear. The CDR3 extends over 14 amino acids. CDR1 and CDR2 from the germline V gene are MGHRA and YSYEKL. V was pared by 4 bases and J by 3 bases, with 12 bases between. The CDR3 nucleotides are TGCGCCAGCAGCCGGGCTAGCGGGGACTATGGCTACACCTTC. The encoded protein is CASSRASGDYGYTF.